Presented here are 18 T cell receptor beta chains from one specimen sequenced in a study of post-analysis software for immune sequencing data. TCR beta cDNA libraries had unique molecular identifiers. TCRdb ran MiXCR on the PCR reads and lists one entry per CDR3 protein. The profile shows hundreds of thousands of distinct CDR3 sequences, approximately 59% of them singletons. Their antigen targets remain unknown. General observations from the study: Roughly five TRBV segments, including TRBV5-6, TRBV5-1 and TRBV20-1, were more frequent in patients than controls.

The sequencing input was blood. The origin of the receptors is a girl aged 2 to 9 with multiple sclerosis.

The CDR3 here is CASKAWGHEQYF. As DNA, the CDR3 is TGTGCCAGCAAGGCATGGGGGCACGAGCAGTACTTC. V and J are TRBV2 and TRBJ2-7; a weak D match, TRBD1 (6 bases). With 7 bases removed from V and 5 bases from J, the gap between germline ends came to 12 bases. This CDR3 has 12 residues. Germline loops: CDR1 SNHLY, CDR2 FYNNEI.

The chain couples TRBV12-3 or TRBV12-4 to TRBJ2-1; TRBD2 matches 12 bases. V was pared by 3 bases and J by 3 bases, with 3 bases of the junction left unmatched. The CDR3 extends over 16 amino acids. The CDR3 sequence is CASSFVLAGGYNEQFF. The DNA for the CDR3 is TGTGCCAGCAGTTTCGTACTAGCGGGGGGCTACAATGAGCAGTTCTTC.

V usage is TRBV5-1 and J usage is TRBJ1-1; maybe TRBD1 (6 bases). Germline CDR1 is SGHRS and CDR2 is YFSETQ. The CDR3 extends over 15 amino acids. The germline V and J ends were trimmed by 4 bases and 0 bases, with 13 bases remaining between them. In DNA, the CDR3 is TGCGCCAGCAGCGCGGACAGCAGCATGAACACTGAAGCTTTCTTT. As protein: CASSADSSMNTEAFF.

This clonotype turned up a few times. CDR3 amino acids: CASSLQAGHYGYTF. The CDR3 region has the DNA TGTGCCAGCAGCTTACAGGCAGGACACTATGGCTACACCTTC. J is TRBJ1-2 and V is TRBV7-9; D uncertain. This CDR3 region has 14 residues. Between the trimmed V and J ends, which lost 2 bases and 3 bases, there was a span of 10 bases. CDR1 and CDR2 from the germline V gene are SEHNR and FQNEAQ (reference sequence).

This clonotype was observed a few times. The gene calls are TRBV29-1 and TRBJ2-3, with 8 bases lining up with TRBD2. CDR3 size: 15 residues. Germline V lookup: CDR1 SQVTM, CDR2 ANQGSEA. The J segment lost 2 bases and the V segment lost 7 bases, leaving 11 bases of the junction unmatched. The CDR3: CSADRRGAPTDTQYF. CDR3 sequence (DNA): TGCAGCGCCGACAGGCGGGGGGCCCCCACAGATACGCAGTATTTT.

In this sample, this clonotype turned up a few times. The V call is TRBV10-3, the J call TRBJ2-5; no reliable D call. Germline loops: CDR1 ENHRY, CDR2 SYGVKD. This CDR3 has 13 residues. Trimming left V 9 bases short and J 5 bases short, with 16 bases between. CDR3 protein: CAITASTGETQYF. CDR3 nucleotide sequence: TGTGCCATTACAGCCAGTACCGGGGAGACCCAGTACTTC.

J is TRBJ2-5 and V is TRBV7-2; no clear D. V lost 5 bases, J lost 4 bases, and 11 bases lay in between. Per germline, CDR1 SGHTA and CDR2 FQGNSA. CDR3 length: 13 residues. CDR3 loop: CASSPTVSETQYF. Written as DNA, the CDR3 is TGTGCCAGCAGCCCCACGGTATCAGAGACCCAGTACTTC.

The J gene is TRBJ1-2, the V gene TRBV12-3 or TRBV12-4; the match to TRBD1 covers 11 bases. V was pared by 5 bases and J by 5 bases, with 4 bases of the junction left unmatched. The CDR3 is 14 amino acids. CDR3 residues: CASSVRDRGYGYTF. As DNA, the CDR3 is TGTGCCAGCAGTGTCCGGGACAGGGGGTATGGCTACACCTTC.

V and J are TRBV20-1 and TRBJ2-2, with 13 nucleotides matching TRBD2. Trimming took 1 base from V and 3 from J; bases not matched to a gene: 5. CDR1 is DFQATT, CDR2 SNEGSKA, per germline (reference sequence). This CDR3 contains 17 residues. CDR3 sequence reads: CSARGGTSGTYTGELFF. For the CDR3, the DNA is TGCAGTGCTAGAGGGGGGACTAGCGGGACGTACACCGGGGAGCTGTTTTTT.

This chain links TRBV6-5 with TRBJ2-1; 11 bases align to TRBD2. Trimming at V came to 2 bases and at J to 2 bases, leaving 2 bases not matched to a gene. CDR1 is MNHEY and CDR2 is SVGAGI in the germline V gene. CDR3 length equals 16 residues. CDR3 in DNA: TGTGCCAGCAGTTACCAACTAGCGGGGGCCTACAATGAGCAGTTCTTC. Amino acids: CASSYQLAGAYNEQFF.

This clonotype was seen a few times. V and J are TRBV7-9 and TRBJ2-5; D is unclear. The germline V gene has CDR1 SEHNR and CDR2 FQNEAQ (reference sequence). Trimming cost V 7 bases and J 2 bases, with 11 bases left between them. The length of the CDR3 is 13 residues. For the CDR3, the DNA is TGTGCCAGCACCAGGACCCGGCAAGAGACCCAGTACTTC. Protein sequence: CASTRTRQETQYF.

The CDR3 DNA follows: TGCAGTGCCCGCCGGCTAGCGGGCAATGAGCAGTTCTTC. It is translated as CSARRLAGNEQFF. The chain couples TRBV20-1 to TRBJ2-1, with 8 bases that match TRBD2. Per the germline V gene, CDR1 is DFQATT and CDR2 is SNEGSKA (reference sequence). The CDR3 consists of 13 residues. J gave up 6 bases and V 6 bases, and 7 bases lay outside the gene matches.

Concerning this clonotype: One junction end does not reproduce the germline sequence, and a read error may be involved. The gene calls are TRBV12-5 and TRBJ2-1; tentatively, D is TRBD1 (5 bases). The CDR3 sequence is 15 residues long. Germline V gene lookup returns CDR1 LGHNT and CDR2 FRNRAP. The CDR3 region has the DNA TGTGCCAGTGGTGATCCGGACACTTCCTACAATGAGCAGTTCTTC. Translation: CASGDPDTSYNEQFF.

The V gene is TRBV7-3, the J gene TRBJ1-2; a weak D match, TRBD1 (5 bases). Deletions cut 1 base from V and 2 bases from J, with 11 bases between. Germline V gene lookup returns CDR1 SGHTA and CDR2 FQGTGA. This CDR3 is built from 15 residues. The CDR3 loop reads CASSLRAGINYGYTF. The CDR3 nucleotides are TGTGCCAGCAGCTTAAGAGCAGGGATAAACTATGGCTACACCTTC.

This clonotype was detected a few times. The chain has TRBV12-3 or TRBV12-4 and TRBJ1-1; 7 nucleotides agree with TRBD1. V dropped 5 bases and J dropped 4; count of bases not matched to a gene: 10. This CDR3 region has 15 residues. CDR3 bases: TGTGCCAGCAGTCTCTCAGGGGGAGTGAGCACTGAAGCTTTCTTT. Amino acid sequence: CASSLSGGVSTEAFF.

This clonotype has more than one count but fewer than ten. The rearrangement uses TRBV11-2 and TRBJ2-7; 9 nucleotides line up with TRBD1. The germline CDR1 and CDR2 sequences are SGHAT and FQNNGV. Trimming removed 5 bases from V and 2 bases from J; junction bases left unmatched: 7. The CDR3 extends over 15 amino acids. This CDR3 is CASSPYTGGAYEQYF. The CDR3 nucleotides are TGTGCCAGCAGCCCCTATACAGGGGGCGCCTACGAGCAGTACTTC.

This clonotype has just one count. This rearrangement joins TRBV12-3 or TRBV12-4 to TRBJ2-7, with 8 bases that match TRBD2. J gave up 7 bases and V 1 base, and 3 bases lay outside the gene matches. CDR3 size: 13 residues. The CDR3 nucleotides are TGTGCCAGCAGTTTAGGAGCTAGCGGGGAGCAGTACTTC. This gives the protein CASSLGASGEQYF.

The table lists this clonotype with a few counts. The CDR3 region is CASSYWDRGTDTQYF. The CDR3 nucleotides are TGTGCCAGCAGTTACTGGGACAGGGGCACAGATACGCAGTATTTT. The rearrangement links TRBV6-5 to TRBJ2-3; 9 bases map to TRBD1. V was pared by 1 base and J by 1 base, with 0 bases of the junction left unmatched. This CDR3 has 15 amino acids. Germline-derived CDR1 and CDR2 are MNHEY and SVGAGI.